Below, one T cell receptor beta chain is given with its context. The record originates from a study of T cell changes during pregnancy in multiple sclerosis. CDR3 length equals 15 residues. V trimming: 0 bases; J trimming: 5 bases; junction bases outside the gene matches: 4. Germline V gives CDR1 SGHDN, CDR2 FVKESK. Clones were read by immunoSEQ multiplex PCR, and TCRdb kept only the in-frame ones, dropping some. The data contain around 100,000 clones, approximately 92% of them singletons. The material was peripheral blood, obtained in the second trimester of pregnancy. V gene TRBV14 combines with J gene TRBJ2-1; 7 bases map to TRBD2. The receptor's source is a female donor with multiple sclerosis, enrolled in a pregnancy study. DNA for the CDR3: TGTGCCAGCAGCCAAGATACTAGCGTTCACAATGAGCAGTTCTTC. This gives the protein CASSQDTSVHNEQFF.